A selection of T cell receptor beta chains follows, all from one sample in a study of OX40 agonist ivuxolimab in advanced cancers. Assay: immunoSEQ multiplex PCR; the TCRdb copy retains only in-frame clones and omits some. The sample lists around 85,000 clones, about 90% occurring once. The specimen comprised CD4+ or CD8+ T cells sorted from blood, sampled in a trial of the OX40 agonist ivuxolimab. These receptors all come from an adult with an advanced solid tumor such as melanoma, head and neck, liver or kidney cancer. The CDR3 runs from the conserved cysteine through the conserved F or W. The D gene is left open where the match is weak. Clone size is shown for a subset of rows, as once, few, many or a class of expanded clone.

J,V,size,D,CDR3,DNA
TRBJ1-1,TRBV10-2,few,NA,CASSTGATEAFF,TGCGCCAGCAGTACGGGAGCCACTGAAGCTTTCTTT
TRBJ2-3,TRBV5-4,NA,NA,CASSLDSTDTQYF,TGTGCCAGCAGCTTAGACTCCACAGATACGCAGTATTTT
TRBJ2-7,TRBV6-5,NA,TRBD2,CASSYSLAGLSYEQYF,TGTGCCAGCAGTTACTCCCTAGCGGGGCTCTCCTACGAGCAGTACTTC
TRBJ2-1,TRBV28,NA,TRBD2,CASTGTSSYNEQFF,TGTGCCAGCACCGGGACTAGCTCCTACAATGAGCAGTTCTTC
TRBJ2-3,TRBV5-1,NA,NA,CASSWTASTDTQYF,TGCGCCAGCAGCTGGACGGCTAGCACAGATACGCAGTATTTT
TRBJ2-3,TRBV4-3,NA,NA,CASSQDSEGPSTDTQYF,TGCGCCAGCAGCCAAGATTCTGAGGGACCCAGCACAGATACGCAGTATTTT
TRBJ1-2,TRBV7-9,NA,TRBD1,CASSSGDRARGYGYTF,TGTGCCAGCAGCTCTGGCGACAGGGCTAGAGGCTATGGCTACACCTTC
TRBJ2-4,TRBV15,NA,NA,CATSRGPDGRGVIQYF,TGTGCCACCAGCAGAGGCCCCGACGGGCGAGGGGTCATTCAGTACTTC
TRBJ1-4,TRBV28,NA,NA,CASSWWISGEKLFF,TGTGCCAGCAGTTGGTGGATAAGCGGTGAAAAACTGTTTTTT
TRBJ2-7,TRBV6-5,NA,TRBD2,CASSYKGTRHSYEQYF,TGTGCCAGCAGTTACAAAGGGACTAGACACTCCTACGAGCAGTACTTC
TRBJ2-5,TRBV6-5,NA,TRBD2,CASSRLASLETQYF,TGTGCCAGCAGTAGACTAGCGAGCTTAGAGACCCAGTACTTC
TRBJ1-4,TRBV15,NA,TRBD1,CATSPDRGADEKLFF,TGTGCCACCAGCCCCGACAGGGGAGCCGATGAAAAACTGTTTTTT
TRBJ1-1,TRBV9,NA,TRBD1,CASSPTGVYTEAFF,TGTGCCAGCAGCCCAACAGGGGTCTACACTGAAGCTTTCTTT